This T cell receptor (beta chain) was retrieved from a study of blood T cell repertoires in COVID-19. Original handling: From reference gene primer amplification, estimates of nucleated cell counts were derived. Assay used: immunoSEQ multiplex PCR; TCRdb lists only in-frame clones, some missing. The D gene and trimming were derived from the DNA, and the V and J assignments and clone size from that table. The data hold about 170,000 clones, with roughly 90% observed a single time. This CDR3 contains 15 residues. Trimming at V came to 3 bases and at J to 2 bases, leaving 6 bases not matched to a gene. Germline lookup yields CDR1 SGDLS and CDR2 YYNGEE.

This receptor was identified in a woman in her 50s with acute or convalescent COVID-19. Sequenced: peripheral blood. The chain combines TRBV9 with TRBJ1-2; TRBD1 aligns across 8 bases. CDR3 region: CASSERTGGNYGYTF. The CDR3 bases are TGTGCCAGCAGCGAAAGAACAGGGGGGAACTATGGCTACACCTTC.